This T cell receptor beta chain emerged from a study of blood T cells in healthy people across ages. General study points: The unknown donor CMV status may have confounded expanded clonotype changes. Long-lived and aged donors differed, with more naive CD4+ cells and higher diversity in the long-lived.

Only a few counts were recorded for this clonotype. The antigen is unknown. The CDR3 totals 14 residues. The junction had 8 bases not matched to a gene; V was cut back by 4 bases and J by 6 bases. The use of a sample-barcoded 5' primer and a J-beta primer mix characterized a second PCR of about 7 to 12 cycles. TCRdb re-derived calls from the 5' RACE reads in MiXCR, one entry per CDR3 protein. The sample has over 600,000 distinct CDR3 sequences, roughly 20% seen once. The V call is TRBV12-3 or TRBV12-4, the J call TRBJ1-2; 7 positions agree with TRBD1. The TCR comes from a man between 65 and 85 years old in good health. What was sequenced was blood. In nucleotides, the CDR3 is TGTGCCAGCAGTTCCTCGATAGACAGGGATGGCTACACCTTC. It translates to CASSSSIDRDGYTF.